This T cell receptor (beta chain) was observed in a study of blood T cell repertoires in COVID-19. Study overall: Donors in the United States, Italy and Spain gave samples during acute or convalescent COVID-19.

In the original analysis: Amplification with reference gene primers provided the estimates of nucleated cell counts. TCRdb's copy holds only in-frame clones and misses some; the assay was immunoSEQ multiplex PCR. V and J calls and clone size come straight from that table; D and trimming were deduced from the DNA. The sample has 300,000 to 400,000 clones, over 80% seen once; the top ten hold around 6%. With 0 bases clipped from V and 5 bases from J, the junction kept 4 bases outside the gene matches. This CDR3 has 17 residues. Germline loops: CDR1 KGHSH, CDR2 LQKENI. Sequencing was performed on peripheral blood. The chain links TRBV18 to TRBJ2-2, with 12 bases identical to TRBD2. The TCR originated in a woman aged 45-59 years with COVID-19, enrolled during active disease. CDR3 in amino acids: CASSPPGLAGRTGELFF. The CDR3 DNA is TGTGCCAGCTCACCACCGGGACTAGCGGGTCGGACCGGGGAGCTGTTTTTT. The whole variable domain, filled in from reference TRBV18 and TRBJ2-2, reads NAGVMQNPRHLVRRRGQEARLRCSPMKGHSHVYWYRQLPEEGLKFMVYLQKENIIDESGMPKERFSAEFPKEGPSILRIQQVVRGDSAAYFCASSPPGLAGRTGELFFGEGSRLTVL.